This T cell receptor beta chain was observed in a study of CD8 T cells in Susac syndrome. About 0.45 to 1 ug RNA was reverse transcribed with random hexamers. TCRdb used MiXCR to reprocess the immunoSEQ multiplex PCR reads, holding one entry per CDR3 protein. The table has about 130,000 distinct CDR3 sequences, 90% to 95% seen once. The sequenced target, TCR beta, came from blood CD8+ and CD4+ T cells. This clonotype is a singleton in its sample. The CDR3 consists of 17 residues. V gave up 0 bases and J gave up 4 bases; unmatched junction bases: 5. Germline CDR1 KGHDR, CDR2 SFDVKD. What was sequenced was CD8+ T cells from PBMCs. This TCR was sampled from a human donor with multiple sclerosis. The chain is built from TRBV24-1 and TRBJ2-3; TRBD2 matches 11 bases. Here the CDR3 reads CATSDLDASGRPDTQYF. The CDR3 DNA sequence: TGTGCCACCAGTGATTTGGACGCTAGCGGGAGGCCAGATACGCAGTATTTT.